This T cell receptor (beta chain) was identified in a study of cytomegalovirus exposure and HLA in healthy donors. General study findings and limits: Within the data, a cluster of highly shared sequence variants was likely a sequencing artifact. The authors listed 164 TCR beta chains as cytomegalovirus-associated.

The ends were cut back, 3 bases at V and 7 bases at J, with 19 bases in the middle. CDR3 length: 16 residues. Per germline, CDR1 SGHAT and CDR2 FQNNGV. The PCR had 60 Vbeta and 13 Jbeta primers. The protocol was immunoSEQ multiplex PCR, while the TCRdb copy is restricted to in-frame clones and leaves out a portion. In the table there are tens of thousands of clones, approximately 74% of which are singletons. Note on this clone: The antigen is unknown.

The donors comprised healthy bone marrow donors. The rearrangement joins TRBV11-2 to TRBJ1-3; a weak D match, TRBD1 (5 bases). Sequencing used PBMCs. This receptor was obtained from a woman in her fifties or sixties in good health and CMV-seropositive. This CDR3 is CASSFRTGVLGNTIYF. CDR3 bases: TGTGCCAGCAGCTTTCGGACGGGGGTCTTGGGGAACACCATATATTTT.